The 18 T cell receptor beta chains reported below all come from one sample, sequenced in a study of Graves' ophthalmopathy and Graves' hyperthyroidism. RNA transcripts were the source from which TCR beta CDR3 regions were amplified. Investigators did first-round RT-PCR with HTBI primers, then second-round multiplex PCR. One entry per CDR3 protein results from TCRdb running MiXCR on the multiplex PCR reads. The top ten hold 5.5% to 8% of the sample, which has 400,000 or so distinct CDR3 sequences, approximately 15% seen once. Source material: peripheral blood. All receptors derive from a woman aged 18-29 years with stable Graves' hyperthyroidism.

This clonotype was counted ten times or more. The chain carries TRBV13 and TRBJ1-2, with D maybe TRBD1 (6 bases). V lost 4 bases and J 8 bases, leaving 23 bases between the germline ends. The CDR3 sequence is 16 residues long. Germline V gene data show CDR1 as PRHDT and CDR2 as FYEKMQ (reference sequence). CDR3 in amino acids: CASSSLYPNRDEGYTF. The CDR3 DNA is TGTGCCAGCAGCTCCTTATACCCTAACAGGGACGAGGGCTACACCTTC.

Ten or more counts support this clonotype. The chain is built from TRBV24-1 and TRBJ1-2; D is unresolved. V was shortened by 5 bases and J by 3 bases, with 15 bases between the two germline ends. The CDR3 is made up of 15 amino acids. CDR1 and CDR2 (germline): KGHDR, SFDVKD. The CDR3 loop reads CATSGWEKRDYGYTF. CDR3 nucleotides: TGTGCCACCAGTGGTTGGGAGAAGAGGGACTATGGCTACACCTTC.

This clonotype came up a few times. The genes are TRBV7-8 and TRBJ2-5; 8 bases align to TRBD2. This CDR3 has 17 amino acids. Germline loops: CDR1 SGHVS, CDR2 FQNEAQ. V shed 0 bases, J shed 5 bases, and the junction held 11 bases outside the gene matches. CDR3 sequence reads: CASSLAALAGLKETQYF. CDR3 nucleotide sequence: TGTGCCAGCAGCTTAGCGGCATTAGCGGGGCTCAAGGAGACCCAGTACTTC.

This clonotype was detected ten times or more. This chain links TRBV20-1 with TRBJ2-5, with a tentative D call TRBD1 (6 bases). The V end was cut by 5 bases, the J end by 2 bases, with 12 bases between. CDR3 length equals 13 residues. Per germline, CDR1 DFQATT and CDR2 SNEGSKA (reference sequence). CDR3 sequence (DNA): TGCAGTGCTCCTTTAGGGGGTCAAGAGACCCAGTACTTC. Protein: CSAPLGGQETQYF.

Many counts were recorded for this clonotype. This rearrangement joins TRBV12-3 or TRBV12-4 to TRBJ1-2; 12 bases agree with TRBD1. The CDR3 covers 15 residues. The V segment lost 2 bases and the J segment 7 bases; nucleotides outside the gene matches: 5. CDR3 residues: CASSLSGTGGGGYTF. The DNA for the CDR3 is TGTGCCAGCAGTTTATCCGGGACAGGGGGCGGTGGCTACACCTTC.

This clonotype has only a few counts. This chain joins TRBV7-2 and TRBJ1-5; TRBD1 aligns across 8 bases. Germline lookup yields CDR1 SGHTA and CDR2 FQGNSA. The CDR3 has 21 residues. Germline trimming cut 2 bases from V and 0 bases from J; bases unmatched to any gene: 18. This CDR3 is CASSLSVGPGTGYNSNQPQHF. The CDR3 DNA reads TGTGCCAGCAGCTTATCGGTGGGGCCCGGGACAGGCTATAATAGCAATCAGCCCCAGCATTTT.

The V and J genes are TRBV3-1 and TRBJ2-7; TRBD2 matches at 10 bases. V was clipped by 3 bases and J by 6 bases; unmatched bases: 8. The CDR3 length is 15 residues. Germline values: CDR1 LGHDT, CDR2 YNNKEL (reference sequence). As DNA, the CDR3 is TGTGCCAGCAGCCACGGACTAGCGGTTCCCTCCGAGCAGTACTTC. Translated: CASSHGLAVPSEQYF.

The chain recombines TRBV5-1 with TRBJ2-5; tentative D call: TRBD1 (6 bases). The CDR3 loop spans 14 amino acids. V lost 0 bases, J lost 4 bases, and 10 bases lay in between. CDR1 is SGHRS, CDR2 YFSETQ, per germline. In DNA form, the CDR3 reads TGCGCCAGCAGCTTGGATCAGGGGCGAGAGACCCAGTACTTC. Protein sequence: CASSLDQGRETQYF. The entire variable domain, with the rest obtained from reference TRBV5-1 and TRBJ2-5, is as follows: KAGVTQTPRYLIKTRGQQVTLSCSPISGHRSVSWYQQTPGQGLQFLFEYFSETQRNKGNFPGRFSGRQFSNSRSEMNVSTLELGDSALYLCASSLDQGRETQYFGPGTRLLVL.

There are a few counts of this clonotype. The gene calls are TRBV9 and TRBJ2-2; D possibly corresponds to TRBD1 (7 bases). V lost 1 base and J 4 bases, leaving 11 bases between the germline ends. The germline CDR1 and CDR2 sequences are SGDLS and YYNGEE. This CDR3 has 15 amino acids. The DNA of the CDR3 is TGTGCCAGCAGCGTACAGGGGGGCGTCACCGGGGAGCTGTTTTTT. It specifies CASSVQGGVTGELFF.

This clonotype was counted many times. This chain joins TRBV4-1 and TRBJ1-2; no clear D. Germline V gene data show CDR1 as MGHRA and CDR2 as YSYEKL. The germline V and J ends were trimmed by 1 base and 6 bases, with 9 bases remaining between them. The length of the CDR3 is 13 residues. The DNA for the CDR3 is TGCGCCAGCAGCCAAGTAGGAGGAAATGGCTACACCTTC. It yields the protein CASSQVGGNGYTF.

This rearrangement joins TRBV3-1 to TRBJ2-5; 13 bases agree with TRBD2. The CDR3 spans 15 residues. Trimming took 8 bases from V and 0 from J; bases not matched to a gene: 3. Germline CDR1 and CDR2: LGHDT and YNNKEL (reference sequence). CDR3 bases: TGTGCCAGCGAGGGGACTAGCGGGGACCAAGAGACCCAGTACTTC. Translation: CASEGTSGDQETQYF.

This clonotype was recorded at least ten times. The chain employs TRBV6-1 and TRBJ2-7, with D unclear. This CDR3 has 12 amino acids. Germline V gives CDR1 MNHNS, CDR2 SASEGT. V was clipped by 6 bases and J by 0 bases, with 6 bases between them. The DNA of the CDR3 is TGTGCCAGCAGGGACCTCTCCTACGAGCAGTACTTC. Translation gives CASRDLSYEQYF.

At least ten counts were recorded for this clonotype. V is TRBV2 and J is TRBJ1-5; D not resolved. The CDR3 is 14 residues long. V lost 3 bases to trimming and J lost 3 bases, with 9 bases between them. Germline V gene sequence: CDR1 SNHLY, CDR2 FYNNEI. CDR3 in DNA: TGTGCCAGCAGTGATCCGGGTTACAATCAGCCCCAGCATTTT. Translated: CASSDPGYNQPQHF.

This clonotype was seen ten or more times. The chain uses TRBV12-5 and TRBJ1-5; no firm D call. The CDR3 totals 13 residues. Trimming shortened V by 7 bases and J by 6 bases, and 13 bases separated the two germline ends. Germline CDR1 and CDR2: LGHNT and FRNRAP. DNA for the CDR3: TGTGCTAGTGCCTTGCGGGGAAGTCAGCCCCAGCATTTT. Amino acid sequence: CASALRGSQPQHF.

The rearrangement joins TRBV6-2 or TRBV6-3 to TRBJ2-7; possible D gene TRBD1, 6 bases. From germline, CDR1 is MNHEY and CDR2 SVGEGT. V was clipped by 4 bases and J by 6 bases, with 10 bases between them. This CDR3 has 12 residues. The CDR3 sequence: CASSSQGLEQYF. The CDR3 coding sequence is TGTGCCAGCAGTTCGCAGGGGCTCGAGCAGTACTTC.

This clonotype was found many times. V gene TRBV7-9 combines with J gene TRBJ2-7; D possibly matches TRBD1 or TRBD2 (5 bases each). V dropped 8 bases and J dropped 2 bases, with 19 bases sitting between them. CDR1 is SEHNR, CDR2 FQNEAQ, per germline (reference sequence). The CDR3 length is 15 residues. The CDR3 protein is CASGREGTEPYEQYF. The CDR3, as DNA: TGTGCCAGCGGTCGTGAGGGGACCGAGCCCTACGAGCAGTACTTC.

This chain joins TRBV7-8 and TRBJ1-1; TRBD1 aligns across 8 bases. This CDR3 has 14 residues. From germline, CDR1 is SGHVS and CDR2 FQNEAQ. V was pared by 3 bases and J by 7 bases, with 7 bases of the junction left unmatched. CDR3 loop: CASSFEQGVLEAFF. As DNA, the CDR3 is TGTGCCAGCAGCTTCGAACAGGGGGTTCTTGAAGCTTTCTTT. The full variable domain, with the rest looked up from reference TRBV7-8 and TRBJ1-1, is GAGVSQSPRYKVAKRGQDVALRCDPISGHVSLFWYQQALGQGPEFLTYFQNEAQLDKSGLPSDRFFAERPEGSVSTLKIQRTQQEDSAVYLCASSFEQGVLEAFFGQGTRLTVV.

Only a few counts were recorded for this clonotype. The chain couples TRBV6-1 to TRBJ1-1; D unclear. Germline V lookup: CDR1 MNHNS, CDR2 SASEGT. V was trimmed by 7 bases and J by 4 bases, leaving 7 bases between them. The CDR3 sequence is 11 residues long. The CDR3 here is CASKKGTEAFF. In DNA form, the CDR3 reads TGTGCCAGCAAGAAAGGCACTGAAGCTTTCTTT.